This T cell receptor beta chain came from a study of metastatic and nonmetastatic thyroid tumors. As for the study in general: The comparison covered peripheral blood and tumor or nodule tissue in malignant and benign thyroid patients.

How the authors handled the data: Clinicopathological groups of papillary thyroid cancer showed CDR3 differences that were used to build a distant-metastasis classifier. MiXCR was used by TCRdb to re-call the PCR reads. TCRdb, not the authors, supplied the V and J calls. Altogether roughly 20,000 clones are present, about 35% being singletons, with the ten largest covering about a quarter. Whole-study findings and limits: For both blood and tumor, malignant thyroid tumors reportedly showed significantly higher TCR beta diversity than benign nodules did.

This clone came up a few times. The antigen remains undetermined. The V gene's germline CDR1 is LNHDA and CDR2 SQIVND (reference sequence). The CDR3 length is 13 residues. No treatment had been given to any patient before thyroid surgery. Sequencing was carried out using tumor tissue. The clonotype originates from a female donor with papillary thyroid cancer or a benign thyroid nodule (not recorded which). Some clones in this sample may be carry-over from other donors' samples. The gene calls are TRBV19 and TRBJ2-5, with 13 bases aligning to TRBD2. The J call could be wrong; TRBJ2-1 is a better fit for the DNA end. The DNA of the CDR3 is TGTGCCAGTAGTCTGGGACTAGCGGGATCCCAGTTCTTC. It encodes CASSLGLAGSQFF.